The sequence of this T cell receptor (beta chain) was determined in a study of T cell responses to AZD1222 COVID-19 vaccine. Whole-study findings and limits: The span of vaccine-associated CD4 TCRs extended across spike, with dominance at 160-218 and 743-854. Reportedly, nearly half the spike-specific TCRs target unmutated variant regions.

Only in-frame clones appear in the TCRdb table, and some are missing; sequencing was by immunoSEQ multiplex PCR. Here the sample spans about 180,000 clones, 85% to 90% being singletons. Of note for this clone: Its antigen is still unknown.

Per germline, CDR1 SGHDT and CDR2 YYEEEE. The CDR3 is made up of 15 amino acids. Trimming took off 3 bases at V and 0 bases at J, with 11 bases between the two ends. The chain has TRBV5-6 and TRBJ2-3; D is ambiguous. Sample: peripheral blood, taken 28 days after the second AZD1222 dose. This clonotype was obtained from an adult who received the AZD1222 COVID-19 vaccine. CDR3 loop: CASSWAHSSTDTQYF. CDR3 bases: TGTGCCAGCAGCTGGGCGCACTCTAGCACAGATACGCAGTATTTT.